The rows below give T cell receptor beta chains drawn from one sample of a study of T cell repertoires in cytomegalovirus infection. TCRdb processed the reads anew with MiXCR; each CDR3 protein has one entry. The data contain some 150,000 distinct CDR3 sequences, about 31% of them seen just once; the ten biggest clones take up about 56%. The antigens of these receptors remain unknown. This specimen was CD8+ T cells from cultured PBMCs, taken from culture after CMV antigen stimulation. These TCRs come from a human donor in good health (CMV status not recorded). Some clones in this sample may be carry-over from other donors' samples. Each CDR3 is given with its conserved first and last residue. The D gene is left open where the match is weak. Only some rows state a clone size, as once, few, many or a class for expanded clones.

TRBV10-3	-	TRBJ2-5	TRBD2	TGTGCCATCAGTGAGTCCCTAGCGGCTGGGGAGACCCAGTACTTC	CAISESLAAGETQYF
TRBV11-2	few	TRBJ2-3	TRBD2	TGTGCCAGCAGCTTTAGCGGGGGGGGGGTCGGGGGCACAGATACGCAGTATTTT	CASSFSGGGVGGTDTQYF
TRBV12-3/TRBV12-4	many	TRBJ1-1	-	TGTGCCAGCAGTTCAAGAGGATTGAACACTGAAGCTTTCTTT	CASSSRGLNTEAFF
TRBV19	few	TRBJ1-1	-	TGTGCCACCGGTCAGAACACTGAAGCTTTCTTT	CATGQNTEAFF
TRBV7-9	-	TRBJ2-7	TRBD2	TGTGCCAGCAGCGGGGGGGGTTACGAGCAGTACTTC	CASSGGGYEQYF
TRBV13	-	TRBJ1-5	-	TGTGCCAGCAGCGCAGGGGATCAGCCCCAGCATTTT	CASSAGDQPQHF
TRBV7-6	many	TRBJ1-1	-	TGTGCCAGCAGCTTGTCCGGGACTGAAGCTTTCTTT	CASSLSGTEAFF
TRBV7-4	few	TRBJ2-7	-	TGTGCCAGCAGCGGAGGGTCGCCAAGGGAGCAGTACTTC	CASSGGSPREQYF
TRBV10-3	-	TRBJ2-2	TRBD2	TGTGCCATCAGTGCCCTAGCGGGGTCGGACACCGGGGAGCTGTTTTTT	CAISALAGSDTGELFF
TRBV5-4	-	TRBJ2-7	TRBD1	TGTGCCAGCAGCTTTACAGGGGGCTACGAGCAGTACTTC	CASSFTGGYEQYF
TRBV7-2	many	TRBJ1-1	-	TGTGCCAGCAGCCCCAGGGTTAACCTGAACACTGAAGCTTTCTTT	CASSPRVNLNTEAFF
TRBV24-1	few	TRBJ1-5	TRBD1	TGTGCCACCAGTGATCCGGACAGGGGGCGTTGGTATAGCAATCAGCCCCAGCATTTT	CATSDPDRGRWYSNQPQHF
TRBV7-9	-	TRBJ1-1	-	TGTGCCAGCAGCTTAGTTTGGGCTCAGAACACTGAAGCTTTCTTT	CASSLVWAQNTEAFF
TRBV27	few	TRBJ1-4	TRBD1	TGTGCCAGCAGTTTGGGACAGGGGACCGAAAAACTGTTTTTT	CASSLGQGTEKLFF
TRBV3-1	-	TRBJ1-5	-	TGTGCCAGCAGCCAAGAATCCCCCGGGAGGATTGATCAGCCCCAGCATTTT	CASSQESPGRIDQPQHF
TRBV12-3/TRBV12-4	-	TRBJ1-2	TRBD1	TGTGCCAGCAGCCCATCCGGACAGGGGAGCTATGGCTACACCTTC	CASSPSGQGSYGYTF
TRBV7-6	few	TRBJ1-6	-	TGTGCCAGCAGCTTAGTTAGCGACCGCCGCAATTCACCCCTCCACTTT	CASSLVSDRRNSPLHF
TRBV7-6	few	TRBJ2-1	TRBD2	TGTGCCAGCAGCTTCGGACTAGCGGAAATGAGCTCCTACAATGAGCAGTTCTTC	CASSFGLAEMSSYNEQFF
TRBV7-6	-	TRBJ2-1	-	TGTGCCAGCAGTACTGTAGAGGGACTGGGAGGAAATGAGCAGTTCTTC	CASSTVEGLGGNEQFF
TRBV28	-	TRBJ1-5	-	TGTGCCACGGAGGACACTAGCAATCAGCCCCAGCATTTT	CATEDTSNQPQHF
TRBV12-3/TRBV12-4	-	TRBJ2-1	TRBD2	TGTGCCAGCAGTTCAGAACCAGGACTAGCAGGCGAGCAGTTCTTC	CASSSEPGLAGEQFF
TRBV27	few	TRBJ2-3	-	TGTGCCAGCAGTACGCCAGGGATGCTCACAGATACGCAGTATTTT	CASSTPGMLTDTQYF
TRBV4-2	many	TRBJ1-6	-	TGTGCCAGCAGCCAAGAAATGGGGGCGAAGAATTCACCCCTCCACTTT	CASSQEMGAKNSPLHF
TRBV12-3/TRBV12-4	-	TRBJ2-3	-	TGTGCCACCCTAGGCGGGGACGTAGCAGATACGCAGTATTTT	CATLGGDVADTQYF
TRBV10-3	-	TRBJ2-7	-	TGTGCCATCAGTGGGGGGGACAAACACTACGAGCAGTACTTC	CAISGGDKHYEQYF
TRBV7-3	many	TRBJ2-1	TRBD2	TGTGCCAGCAGCTTAACGGCGGGGGGACTAGCGGGGGGGCACTCCTACAATGAGCAGTTCTTC	CASSLTAGGLAGGHSYNEQFF
TRBV7-9	-	TRBJ2-7	-	TGTGCCAGCAGCCCTCTTATGTCCTACGAGCAGTACTTC	CASSPLMSYEQYF
TRBV10-2	many	TRBJ2-2	-	TGCGCCACCGGGGGGCGGGGCGGGGAGCTGTTTTTT	CATGGRGGELFF
TRBV7-3	few	TRBJ2-2	TRBD1	TGTGCCAGCAGCTTATACCCCGGGACAGGGGGCTCCGGGGAGCTGTTTTTT	CASSLYPGTGGSGELFF
TRBV7-9	-	TRBJ2-5	-	TGTGCCAGCAGCTTCGTCGGTAAACAAGAGACCCAGTACTTC	CASSFVGKQETQYF
TRBV19	-	TRBJ1-1	-	TGTGCCAGCCAGGGTAATAAAGCTGAAGCTTTCTTT	CASQGNKAEAFF